A selection of T cell receptor beta chains follows, all from one sample in a study of CD8 T cells in Susac syndrome. In TCRdb, the immunoSEQ multiplex PCR reads were re-called with MiXCR into one record per CDR3 protein. This table holds a few hundred thousand distinct CDR3 sequences, about 90% found once. Source material: CD4+ T cells from PBMCs. These receptors came from a human donor with multiple sclerosis. The conserved cysteine and the conserved F or W are not part of the CDR3 here.

j_gene | v_gene | CDR3aa
TRBJ1-1 | TRBV5-1 | ASSLTSRDRGWTEAF
TRBJ2-5 | TRBV15 | ATSRVLLEWETQY
TRBJ1-1 | TRBV6-5 | ASSSFGTGNTEAF
TRBJ2-1 | TRBV9 | ASSPNLAGGNEQF
TRBJ1-5 | TRBV20-1 | SARDEQGTNQPQH
TRBJ1-1 | TRBV12-3/TRBV12-4 | ASSLSVGVAF
TRBJ2-1 | TRBV30 | AWSVDQNEQF
TRBJ1-5 | TRBV6-1 | ASSEGRIMGQPQH
TRBJ2-1 | TRBV5-4 | ASSAAGGYNEQF
TRBJ1-6 | TRBV9 | ASSVQSGTAPTGPLH
TRBJ2-1 | TRBV5-1 | ASSPLGYQNNEQF
TRBJ1-5 | TRBV7-2 | ASSPRVADNQPQH
TRBJ2-2 | TRBV30 | AWSRLFTGRTPRLNTGELF
TRBJ1-1 | TRBV6-4 | ASSTGQGRAF
TRBJ2-3 | TRBV5-4 | ASSLGETRLDTQY
TRBJ1-2 | TRBV2 | ASSGANYGYT
TRBJ2-3 | TRBV15 | ATSRGGPTDTQY
TRBJ1-4 | TRBV7-6 | ASSLGFRTSNEKLF
TRBJ2-2 | TRBV7-3 | ASSSTGVGGELF
TRBJ2-6 | TRBV29-1 | SVIDRVSEANVLT
TRBJ2-6 | TRBV27 | ASSYRSGANVLT
TRBJ1-2 | TRBV6-5 | ARERTASCGYT
TRBJ1-1 | TRBV30 | ASRRGDTEAF
TRBJ2-1 | TRBV5-4 | ASRLGGGAALNEQF
TRBJ1-5 | TRBV6-2/TRBV6-3 | ASSHQGRSGQPQH
TRBJ2-5 | TRBV11-2 | ASSLGLVGETQY
TRBJ2-2 | TRBV20-1 | SALGPRNGELF
TRBJ1-1 | TRBV5-1 | ASSTPQAPNTEAF
TRBJ2-7 | TRBV6-1 | ASIKTGSSYEQY
TRBJ1-2 | TRBV5-4 | ASSSQWGRTSYT
TRBJ2-1 | TRBV9 | ASSDGDRYYNEQF
TRBJ2-3 | TRBV20-1 | SARDLTSGRAGTDTQY
TRBJ1-2 | TRBV5-1 | ASSIGQGAYGYT
TRBJ1-5 | TRBV20-1 | SALTGASQPQH
TRBJ2-1 | TRBV20-1 | SWERMFRSNEQF
TRBJ1-1 | TRBV5-6 | ASSYGDRTEAF
TRBJ1-5 | TRBV21-1 | ASEGSPNQPQH
TRBJ1-5 | TRBV6-2/TRBV6-3 | ASSNPPNQPQH
TRBJ1-4 | TRBV5-6 | ASSLVSNEKLF
TRBJ1-4 | TRBV20-1 | SARDRGGDLEKLF
TRBJ2-7 | TRBV12-3/TRBV12-4 | ASRGEPAEQY
TRBJ2-7 | TRBV19 | ASRRQGPKGEQY
TRBJ2-7 | TRBV30 | AWDRFDEQY
TRBJ1-2 | TRBV18 | ASSRDSEGYT
TRBJ2-2 | TRBV29-1 | SVVVSANTGELF